These 23 T cell receptor beta chains were sequenced from one sample in a study of blood T cell repertoires in COVID-19. TCRdb keeps only in-frame clones here, not all; method: immunoSEQ multiplex PCR. Of more than 400,000 clones listed, 75% to 90% are singletons. Source material: peripheral blood. These receptors all stem from a human donor in a cohort sampled during active COVID-19.

The V call is TRBV9, the J call TRBJ1-5; TRBD1 aligns across 9 bases. Germline loops: CDR1 SGDLS, CDR2 YYNGEE. The CDR3 extends over 15 amino acids. Trimming cost V 4 bases and J 2 bases; bases outside gene matches: 4. The CDR3 nucleotides are TGTGCCAGCAGCCTACAGGGGGCCGGCAATCAGCCCCAGCATTTT. Translation: CASSLQGAGNQPQHF.

The chain is built from TRBV5-1 and TRBJ2-5; 7 positions agree with TRBD2. V gave up 2 bases and J gave up 0 bases; unmatched junction bases: 4. The length of the CDR3 is 15 residues. Looked up from germline, CDR1 is SGHRS and CDR2 is YFSETQ. This CDR3 is CASSLAGIYQETQYF. Written as DNA, the CDR3 is TGCGCCAGCAGCTTAGCGGGGATTTACCAAGAGACCCAGTACTTC.

The chain is built from TRBV21-1 and TRBJ1-2; the table names TRBD1, a call not compared with the DNA. TRBV21-1 constitutes a pseudogene. The CDR3 is 15 amino acids. The chain's CDR3 is CASAHPRDRRDGYTF. Here the CDR3 DNA reads TGTGCCAGCGCCCACCCCAGGGATAGGCGAGATGGCTACACCTTC.

This clone has only a few counts. The chain employs TRBV30 and TRBJ1-5; 7 nucleotides line up with TRBD1. This CDR3 spans 14 amino acids. Germline V gene data show CDR1 as GTSNPN and CDR2 as SVGIG (reference sequence). After removal of 1 base from V and 5 bases from J, the junction contained 5 bases not matched to a gene. The CDR3, as DNA: TGTGCCTGGAGTGAGGGGGCAGGGGATCAGCCCCAGCATTTT. Amino acid sequence: CAWSEGAGDQPQHF.

This clone was observed a single time. Other DNA sequences in this specimen translate into the identical CDR3. This chain joins TRBV7-9 and TRBJ2-5; 7 nucleotides align to TRBD2. This CDR3 has 15 residues. CDR1 is SEHNR and CDR2 is FQNEAQ in the germline V gene (reference sequence). Unmatched junction bases numbered 9, after V lost 5 bases and J lost 3 bases. The CDR3 DNA follows: TGTGCCAGCAGCCTCGAAGGACTAGGAGAAGAGACCCAGTACTTC. Protein product: CASSLEGLGEETQYF. The variable domain in full, completed from reference TRBV7-9 and TRBJ2-5, reads DTGVSQNPRHKITKRGQNVTFRCDPISEHNRLYWYRQTLGQGPEFLTYFQNEAQLEKSRLLSDRFSAERPKGSFSTLEIQRTEQGDSAMYLCASSLEGLGEETQYFGPGTRLLVL.

CDR3 sequence: CASGARTLDTQYF. The CDR3, as DNA: TGTGCCAGCGGGGCCAGAACCCTCGATACGCAGTATTTT. The gene calls are TRBV27 and TRBJ2-3; D is perhaps TRBD1 (5 bases). V shed 8 bases and J shed 6 bases, with 15 bases lying between them. CDR1 MNHEY and CDR2 SMNVEV come from the germline V gene (reference sequence). This CDR3 has 13 amino acids.

As DNA, the CDR3 is TGTGCCAGCAGCTCAGCAGGAGGCTCCTACGAGCAGTACTTC. Residues: CASSSAGGSYEQYF. This rearrangement joins TRBV9 to TRBJ2-7; weak D call: TRBD2 (5 bases). The CDR3 sequence is 14 residues long. Germline V gene sequence: CDR1 SGDLS, CDR2 YYNGEE. V lost 4 bases to trimming and J lost 0 bases, with 11 bases between them.

The chain carries TRBV5-7 and TRBJ2-7; possible D gene TRBD2, 5 bases. TRBV5-7 carries the ORF label, with uncertain function. The CDR3 is 12 residues long. V shed 0 bases and J shed 7 bases, with 8 bases lying between them. The CDR3 DNA follows: TGTGCCAGCAGCTTGGTACGGGAAGAGCAGTACTTC. This translates into CASSLVREEQYF.

The chain joins TRBV3-1 (or the pseudogene TRBV3-2) to TRBJ2-1, with TRBD2 matching over 11 bases. V lost 4 bases, J lost 9 bases, and 11 bases stayed unmatched. CDR3 size: 16 residues. Germline V CDR1 and CDR2: LGHDT, YNNKEL (reference sequence). CDR3: CASSLRLAGRYGEQFF. The CDR3 nucleotides read TGTGCCAGCAGCCTTCGACTAGCGGGACGTTACGGTGAGCAGTTCTTC.

The chain employs TRBV10-3 and TRBJ2-3, with 8 bases fitting TRBD2. The CDR3 contains 17 residues. Germline trimming cut 4 bases from V and 3 bases from J; bases unmatched to any gene: 12. Germline V gene data show CDR1 as ENHRY and CDR2 as SYGVKD. The CDR3 sequence is CAISVARSGTGTDTQYF. The CDR3 nucleotides read TGTGCCATCAGTGTTGCCCGTAGCGGGACTGGGACAGATACGCAGTATTTT.

The chain carries TRBV29-1 and TRBJ1-2; 7 bases agree with TRBD1. V dropped 5 bases and J dropped 1; count of bases not matched to a gene: 1. Germline values: CDR1 SQVTM, CDR2 ANQGSEA. The CDR3 runs to 12 residues. The CDR3 DNA reads as TGCAGCGTTTCAGGGGGTAACTATGGCTACACCTTC. Its translation: CSVSGGNYGYTF.

The chain has TRBV6-6 and TRBJ1-2; 7 nucleotides agree with TRBD1. J lost 6 bases, V lost 6 bases, and 7 bases had no gene match. Germline CDR1 and CDR2: MNHNY and SVGAGI (reference sequence). The CDR3 has 13 amino acids. In DNA, the CDR3 is TGTGCCAGCAGCACAGGGGTAGGTGATGGCTACACCTTC. This gives the protein CASSTGVGDGYTF.

CDR3: CASSPGDGETQYF. The CDR3 nucleotides read TGCGCCAGCAGTCCCGGGGATGGGGAGACCCAGTACTTC. The chain is built from TRBV5-1 and TRBJ2-5; D is perhaps TRBD2 (5 bases). The CDR3 sequence is 13 residues long. CDR1 is SGHRS and CDR2 is YFSETQ in the germline V gene. V gave up 5 bases and J gave up 5 bases, with 13 bases separating them.

This clone was recorded once. The chain combines TRBV9 with TRBJ2-5; no reliable D call. Per germline, CDR1 SGDLS and CDR2 YYNGEE. Trimming removed 4 bases at V and 1 base at J, with 17 bases between. CDR3 length: 16 residues. The DNA of the CDR3 is TGTGCCAGCAGCCCCCGTTTGCTAGACGCCCAAGAGACCCAGTACTTC. It yields the protein CASSPRLLDAQETQYF. Full variable domain (missing parts from reference TRBV9 and TRBJ2-5): DSGVTQTPKHLITATGQRVTLRCSPRSGDLSVYWYQQSLDQGLQFLIQYYNGEERAKGNILERFSAQQFPDLHSELNLSSLELGDSALYFCASSPRLLDAQETQYFGPGTRLLVL.

The count of this clone is one. V is TRBV27 and J is TRBJ2-3; 8 nucleotides agree with TRBD2. Germline V CDR1 and CDR2: MNHEY, SMNVEV (reference sequence). The J segment lost 1 base and the V segment lost 3 bases, leaving 6 bases of the junction unmatched. This CDR3 has 16 amino acids. The CDR3 DNA reads TGTGCCAGCAGTTTGACGGCGGGGGGCGGCACAGATACGCAGTATTTT. Its protein product is CASSLTAGGGTDTQYF.

The chain couples TRBV28 to TRBJ2-1; 8 nucleotides line up with TRBD1. V was clipped by 9 bases and J by 2 bases; unmatched bases: 6. This CDR3 has 14 amino acids. The germline gives CDR1 MDHEN, CDR2 SYDVKM. The CDR3 region is CASFGTGPYNEQFF. Written as DNA, the CDR3 is TGTGCCAGTTTCGGGACAGGCCCCTACAATGAGCAGTTCTTC.

The V and J genes are TRBV6-5 and TRBJ2-7, with D perhaps TRBD2 (5 bases). This CDR3 is built from 15 residues. Germline values: CDR1 MNHEY, CDR2 SVGAGI. V was pared by 5 bases and J by 0 bases, with 14 bases between. The CDR3 nucleotides are TGTGCCAGCAGTATCGGACTGTTTTTCTCCTACGAGCAGTACTTC. Translation gives CASSIGLFFSYEQYF.

The rearrangement links TRBV6-5 to TRBJ2-7, with 9 positions matching TRBD1. Germline V lookup: CDR1 MNHEY, CDR2 SVGAGI. The V and J ends lost 4 bases and 3 bases, in that order; junction bases with no gene match: 7. The CDR3 length is 15 residues. In DNA, the CDR3 is TGTGCCAGCAGTTCCCCCGGGACAGGGATCTACGAGCAGTACTTC. Amino acids: CASSSPGTGIYEQYF.

CDR3: CASSLSIRGDTEAFF. The CDR3 region has the DNA TGTGCCAGCAGTTTATCTATCAGGGGGGACACTGAAGCTTTCTTT. The chain uses TRBV27 and TRBJ1-1, with 7 nucleotides matching TRBD1. V was clipped by 0 bases and J by 3 bases; unmatched bases: 4. There are 15 residues in the CDR3. Germline V gene sequence: CDR1 MNHEY, CDR2 SMNVEV (reference sequence).

This clone was counted once. Other nucleotide sequences from this sample produce the same CDR3. The chain joins TRBV29-1 to TRBJ2-1; 7 bases line up with TRBD2. The V gene's germline CDR1 is SQVTM and CDR2 ANQGSEA. The CDR3 has 12 amino acids. V was clipped by 4 bases and J by 3 bases; unmatched bases: 0. The CDR3 reads CSVAGGYNEQFF. The CDR3 DNA sequence: TGCAGCGTTGCGGGGGGCTACAATGAGCAGTTCTTC.

The CDR3 nucleotides are TGTGCCAGCAGTGAATATGGGACAGGGGGTTCACCCCTCCACTTT. This encodes CASSEYGTGGSPLHF. V usage is TRBV25-1 and J usage is TRBJ1-6; 11 bases map to TRBD1. This CDR3 contains 15 residues. Germline CDR1 and CDR2: MGHDK and SYGVNS. V gave up 0 bases and J gave up 9 bases; unmatched junction bases: 1.

The count of this clone is one. The gene calls are TRBV12-3 or TRBV12-4 and TRBJ1-1; D unclear. The CDR3 has 13 amino acids. Deletions cut 6 bases from V and 4 bases from J, with 12 bases between. CDR3 sequence: CASSARGGTEAFF. The DNA of the CDR3 is TGTGCCAGCAGCGCCCGGGGTGGCACTGAAGCTTTCTTT.

The V call is TRBV7-9, the J call TRBJ2-7; tentatively, D is TRBD1 (5 bases). The CDR3 spans 13 residues. Germline V gene sequence: CDR1 SEHNR, CDR2 FQNEAQ (reference sequence). V was trimmed by 3 bases and J by 6 bases, leaving 12 bases between them. The CDR3 sequence: CASSLRQGTEQYF. In DNA, the CDR3 is TGTGCCAGCAGCTTGAGGCAGGGTACCGAGCAGTACTTC.